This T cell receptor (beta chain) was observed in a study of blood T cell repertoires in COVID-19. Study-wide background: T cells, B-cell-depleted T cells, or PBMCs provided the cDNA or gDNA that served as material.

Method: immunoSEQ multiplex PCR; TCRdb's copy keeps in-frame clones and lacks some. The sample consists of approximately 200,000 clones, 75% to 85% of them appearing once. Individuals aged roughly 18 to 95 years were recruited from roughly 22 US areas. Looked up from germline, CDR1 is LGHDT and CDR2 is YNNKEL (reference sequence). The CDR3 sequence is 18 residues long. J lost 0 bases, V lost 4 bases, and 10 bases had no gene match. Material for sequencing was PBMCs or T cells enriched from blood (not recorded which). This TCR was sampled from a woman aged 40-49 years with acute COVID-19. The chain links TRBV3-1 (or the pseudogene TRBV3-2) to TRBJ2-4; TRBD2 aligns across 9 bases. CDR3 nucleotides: TGTGCCAGCAGCCCCACTAGCGGGCAGGTTCTAGCCAAAAACATTCAGTACTTC. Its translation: CASSPTSGQVLAKNIQYF.